What follows is one TCR beta chain and its context. This specimen comes from a study of T-cell reconstitution after alpha-beta-depleted transplantation in children. CDR1 SGHRS and CDR2 YFSETQ come from the germline V gene. After removal of 6 bases from V and 4 bases from J, the junction contained 5 bases not matched to a gene. This CDR3 comprises 14 residues. During its preparation, the TCRbeta library received unique molecular identifiers. TCRdb analysed the PCR reads with MiXCR anew, one entry per CDR3 protein. The sample consists of a few hundred thousand distinct CDR3 sequences, 18% of them appearing once.

The J gene is TRBJ2-1, the V gene TRBV5-1; the match to TRBD1 covers 9 bases. The source material was PBMCs from the stem cell graft donor, sampled from the stem cell graft. The TCR was taken from a human donor who donated a stem cell graft to a child with acute lymphoblastic leukemia. The CDR3 DNA sequence: TGCGCCAGCACTTCCGGGACAGGGTACAATGAGCAGTTCTTC. Translated: CASTSGTGYNEQFF.